The 9 T cell receptor beta chains presented below share a single source sample, sequenced in a study of blood T cell repertoires in COVID-19. Some clones are missing from TCRdb's copy, which holds only in-frame ones; the method was immunoSEQ multiplex PCR. The sample holds 40,000 to 55,000 clones; approximately 82% are singletons and the top ten take 5.5% to 6%. Material: PBMCs or T cells enriched from blood (not recorded which). These receptors came from a woman aged 50 to 60 with acute COVID-19.

This rearrangement joins TRBV7-9 to TRBJ1-1; D ambiguous. Germline V gives CDR1 SEHNR, CDR2 FQNEAQ (reference sequence). CDR3 length equals 14 residues. Trimming left V 5 bases short and J 4 bases short, with 14 bases between. Written as DNA, the CDR3 is TGTGCCAGCAGCCATTCGGGAGGCGGCACTGAAGCTTTCTTT. Amino acid sequence: CASSHSGGGTEAFF. The whole variable domain, remainder taken from reference TRBV7-9 and TRBJ1-1, is DTGVSQNPRHKITKRGQNVTFRCDPISEHNRLYWYRQTLGQGPEFLTYFQNEAQLEKSRLLSDRFSAERPKGSFSTLEIQRTEQGDSAMYLCASSHSGGGTEAFFGQGTRLTVV.

The rearrangement links TRBV9 to TRBJ2-2, with 10 bases lining up with TRBD1. The CDR3 is made up of 15 amino acids. CDR1 and CDR2 from the germline V gene are SGDLS and YYNGEE. The V gene end was trimmed by 4 bases and the J gene end by 5 bases; junction bases not matched to a gene: 5. The CDR3 bases are TGTGCCAGCAGCCCGAGACAGGGGGCGACCGGGGAGCTGTTTTTT. It specifies CASSPRQGATGELFF.

This clone was counted a few times. V gene TRBV5-5 combines with J gene TRBJ1-2, with 12 positions matching TRBD1. This CDR3 is 15 amino acids long. CDR1 is SGHKS and CDR2 is YYEKEE in the germline V gene (reference sequence). The V gene end was trimmed by 0 bases and the J gene end by 8 bases; junction bases not matched to a gene: 5. The CDR3 region has the DNA TGTGCCAGCAGCTTGGGTGGGACAGGGGGCCGGGGCTACACCTTC. It translates to CASSLGGTGGRGYTF.

The gene calls are TRBV27 and TRBJ2-7; possibly TRBD2 for D (5 bases). Germline V gene sequence: CDR1 MNHEY, CDR2 SMNVEV (reference sequence). The CDR3 runs to 14 residues. The V end was cut by 5 bases, the J end by 3 bases, with 14 bases between. CDR3: CASSEGRRNYEQYF. The CDR3 DNA sequence: TGTGCCAGCAGTGAGGGCCGCAGGAACTACGAGCAGTACTTC.

The rearrangement links TRBV23-1 to TRBJ1-5; 8 bases are shared with TRBD1. TRBV23-1 is flagged as an ORF with uncertain function. This CDR3 has 15 amino acids. The junction had 5 bases not matched to a gene; V was cut back by 2 bases and J by 5 bases. CDR3 DNA: TGCGCCAGCAGTCAACGACAGGGGCTGGATCAGCCCCAGCATTTT. Translated, it gives CASSQRQGLDQPQHF.

Only a few counts were recorded for this clone. In nucleotides, the CDR3 is TGTGCCCCCTTCCCGGGGGGCACAGTTCGTAGGAATGAAAAACTGTTTTTT. This sequence encodes CAPFPGGTVRRNEKLFF. V and J are TRBV28 and TRBJ1-4, with D possibly being TRBD1 (6 bases). CDR1 is MDHEN and CDR2 is SYDVKM in the germline V gene. Deletions cut 11 bases from V and 5 bases from J, with 27 bases between. The CDR3 has 17 residues.

J is TRBJ1-4 and V is TRBV6-5; TRBD1 matches at 8 bases. The CDR3 runs 15 residues. Trimming removed 2 bases from V and 8 bases from J; junction bases left unmatched: 7. Germline values: CDR1 MNHEY, CDR2 SVGAGI. The CDR3, as DNA: TGTGCCAGCAGTTACGAGCCAGGGGGCAAGGAAAAACTGTTTTTT. Its protein is CASSYEPGGKEKLFF.

The rearrangement joins TRBV7-9 to TRBJ2-1, with no clear D. V lost 3 bases to trimming and J lost 5 bases, with 2 bases between them. The V gene's germline CDR1 is SEHNR and CDR2 FQNEAQ (reference sequence). This CDR3 is 11 amino acids long. The CDR3 protein is CASSFNNEQFF. CDR3 DNA sequence: TGTGCCAGCAGCTTCAACAATGAGCAGTTCTTC. The whole variable domain, filled in from reference TRBV7-9 and TRBJ2-1, reads DTGVSQNPRHKITKRGQNVTFRCDPISEHNRLYWYRQTLGQGPEFLTYFQNEAQLEKSRLLSDRFSAERPKGSFSTLEIQRTEQGDSAMYLCASSFNNEQFFGPGTRLTVL.

This clone turned up a few times. The chain employs TRBV6-5 and TRBJ1-5; TRBD1 is a possible D gene (5 bases). V was cut by 0 bases and J by 5 bases, with 8 bases left in between. Germline V gene sequence: CDR1 MNHEY, CDR2 SVGAGI. The CDR3 has 14 residues. In DNA, the CDR3 is TGTGCCAGCAGTTACTCGAGGGACTATCAGCCCCAGCATTTT. Translating it yields CASSYSRDYQPQHF.